This TCR beta chain is drawn from a study of graft-versus-host responses after intestinal transplantation. Produced via immunoSEQ multiplex PCR; TCRdb's table is partial and in-frame only. The profile shows 98,000 or so clones, roughly 86% of them singletons. This CDR3 has 15 residues. V lost 9 bases to trimming and J lost 8 bases; unmatched junction nucleotides: 11. Germline loops: CDR1 SNHLY, CDR2 FYNNEI. The sample was PBMCs, taken 255 days after intestinal transplant. The clonotype comes from a human patient who received an intestinal transplant, so some T cells may come from the graft donor. The rearrangement uses TRBV2 and TRBJ2-1; 12 bases align to TRBD1. CDR3 sequence: CASPAGTGGADEQFF. CDR3 nucleotide sequence: TGTGCCAGTCCCGCCGGGACAGGGGGCGCGGATGAGCAGTTCTTC.